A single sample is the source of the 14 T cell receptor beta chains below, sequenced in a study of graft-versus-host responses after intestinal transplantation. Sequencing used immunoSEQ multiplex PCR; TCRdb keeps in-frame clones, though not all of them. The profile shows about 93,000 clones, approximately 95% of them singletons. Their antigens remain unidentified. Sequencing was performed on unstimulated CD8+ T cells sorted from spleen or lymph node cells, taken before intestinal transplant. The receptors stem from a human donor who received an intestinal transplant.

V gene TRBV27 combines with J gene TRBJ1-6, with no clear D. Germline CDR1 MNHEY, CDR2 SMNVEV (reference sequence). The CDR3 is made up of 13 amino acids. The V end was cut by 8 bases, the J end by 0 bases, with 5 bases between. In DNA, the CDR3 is TGTGCCAGCGGGAGCTCCTATAATTCACCCCTCCACTTT. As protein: CASGSSYNSPLHF.

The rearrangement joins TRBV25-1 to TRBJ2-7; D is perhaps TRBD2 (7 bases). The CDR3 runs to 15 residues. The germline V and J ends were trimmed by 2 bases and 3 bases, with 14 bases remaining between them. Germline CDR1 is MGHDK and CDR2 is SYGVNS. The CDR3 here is CASSEGQRELYEQYF. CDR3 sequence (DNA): TGTGCCAGCAGTGAAGGACAGCGGGAACTCTACGAGCAGTACTTC.

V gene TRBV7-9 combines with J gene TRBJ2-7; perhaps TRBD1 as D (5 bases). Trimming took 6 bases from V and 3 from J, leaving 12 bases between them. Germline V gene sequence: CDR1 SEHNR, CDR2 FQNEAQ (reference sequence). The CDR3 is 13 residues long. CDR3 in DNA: TGTGCCAGCAGAATGGACAATCTCTACGAGCAGTACTTC. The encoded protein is CASRMDNLYEQYF.

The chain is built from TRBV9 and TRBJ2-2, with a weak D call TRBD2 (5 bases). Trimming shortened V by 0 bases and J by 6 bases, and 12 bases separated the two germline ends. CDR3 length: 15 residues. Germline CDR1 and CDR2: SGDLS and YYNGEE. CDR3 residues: CASSVVPGISGELFF. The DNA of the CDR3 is TGTGCCAGCAGCGTAGTCCCGGGAATCTCCGGGGAGCTGTTTTTT.

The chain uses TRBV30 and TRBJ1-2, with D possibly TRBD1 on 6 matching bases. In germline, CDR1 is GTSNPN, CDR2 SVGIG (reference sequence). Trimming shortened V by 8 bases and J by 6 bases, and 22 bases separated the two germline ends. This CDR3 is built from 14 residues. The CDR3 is CALEAGAMRDGYTF. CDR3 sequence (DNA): TGTGCCCTGGAGGCAGGGGCAATGCGGGATGGCTACACCTTC.

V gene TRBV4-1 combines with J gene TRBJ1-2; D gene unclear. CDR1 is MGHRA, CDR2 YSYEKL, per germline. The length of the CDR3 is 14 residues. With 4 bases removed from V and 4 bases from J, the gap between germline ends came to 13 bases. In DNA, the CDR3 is TGCGCCAGCAGCCCCCAGGAGGATGTCTATGGCTACACCTTC. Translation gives CASSPQEDVYGYTF.

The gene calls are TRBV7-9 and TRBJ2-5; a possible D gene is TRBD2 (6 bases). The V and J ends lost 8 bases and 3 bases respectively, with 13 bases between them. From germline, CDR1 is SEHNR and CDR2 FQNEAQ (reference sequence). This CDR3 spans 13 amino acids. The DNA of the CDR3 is TGTGCCAGCGAGGGTAGCGGAAAAGAGACCCAGTACTTC. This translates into CASEGSGKETQYF. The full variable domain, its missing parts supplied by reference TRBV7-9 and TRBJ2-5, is DTGVSQNPRHKITKRGQNVTFRCDPISEHNRLYWYRQTLGQGPEFLTYFQNEAQLEKSRLLSDRFSAERPKGSFSTLEIQRTEQGDSAMYLCASEGSGKETQYFGPGTRLLVL.

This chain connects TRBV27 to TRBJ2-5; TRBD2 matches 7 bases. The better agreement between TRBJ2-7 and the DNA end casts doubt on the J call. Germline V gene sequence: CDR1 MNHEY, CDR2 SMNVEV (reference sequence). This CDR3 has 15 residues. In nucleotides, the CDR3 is TGTGCCAGCAGTTTAGGCGGGGAGGGAGCCTACGAGCAGTACTTC. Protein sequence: CASSLGGEGAYEQYF.

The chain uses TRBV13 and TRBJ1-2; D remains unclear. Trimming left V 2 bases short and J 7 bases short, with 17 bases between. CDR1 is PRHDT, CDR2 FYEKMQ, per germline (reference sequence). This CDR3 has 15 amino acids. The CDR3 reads CASSLTGHGRGGYTF. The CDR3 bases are TGTGCCAGCAGCTTAACCGGGCACGGGAGAGGTGGCTACACCTTC.

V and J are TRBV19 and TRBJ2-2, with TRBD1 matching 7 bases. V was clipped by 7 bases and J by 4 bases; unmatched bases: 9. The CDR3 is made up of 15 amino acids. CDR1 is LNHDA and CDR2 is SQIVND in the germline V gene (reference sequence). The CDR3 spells CASTPGQVITGELFF. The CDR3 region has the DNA TGTGCCAGTACTCCAGGACAGGTGATCACCGGGGAGCTGTTTTTT.

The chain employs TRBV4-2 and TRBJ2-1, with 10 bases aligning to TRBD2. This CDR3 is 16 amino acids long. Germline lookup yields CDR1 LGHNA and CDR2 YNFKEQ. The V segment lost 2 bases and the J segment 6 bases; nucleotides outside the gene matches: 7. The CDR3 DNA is TGTGCCAGCAGCCAAATAGCGGGGGGTAAATCCAATGAGCAGTTCTTC. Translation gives CASSQIAGGKSNEQFF.

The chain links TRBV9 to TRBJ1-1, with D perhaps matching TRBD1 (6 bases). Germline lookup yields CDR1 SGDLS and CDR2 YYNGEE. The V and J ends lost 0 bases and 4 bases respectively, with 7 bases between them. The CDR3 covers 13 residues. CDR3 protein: CASSVEQGTEAFF. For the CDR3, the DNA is TGTGCCAGCAGCGTAGAACAGGGCACTGAAGCTTTCTTT.

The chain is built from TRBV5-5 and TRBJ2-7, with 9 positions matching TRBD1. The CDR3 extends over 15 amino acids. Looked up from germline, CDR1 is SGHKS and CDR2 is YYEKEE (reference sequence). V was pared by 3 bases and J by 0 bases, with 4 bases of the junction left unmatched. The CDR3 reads CASSYGTGSSYEQYF. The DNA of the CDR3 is TGTGCCAGCAGCTATGGGACAGGGAGCTCCTACGAGCAGTACTTC.

Here the CDR3 DNA reads TGTGCCAGTAGTCCCGTAGGAGGCTACAATGAGCAGTTCTTC. Translating gives CASSPVGGYNEQFF. The chain combines TRBV19 with TRBJ2-1; perhaps TRBD2 as D (5 bases). Trimming took off 5 bases at V and 3 bases at J, with 11 bases between the two ends. Per the germline V gene, CDR1 is LNHDA and CDR2 is SQIVND (reference sequence). CDR3 length: 14 amino acids.